Listed below are T cell receptor beta chains from one sample, sequenced in a study of blood T cell repertoires in COVID-19. Profiled with immunoSEQ multiplex PCR; TCRdb holds only in-frame clones, not every one. The table includes around 190,000 clones, approximately 85% detected once. Specimen: peripheral blood. The receptor source for this set is a woman in her sixties with acute or convalescent COVID-19. Both conserved end residues are part of each CDR3.

v_call	j_call	cdr3_length	cdr3_aa
TRBV6-5	TRBJ2-3	14	CASKKSQGADTQYF
TRBV4-2	TRBJ1-2	17	CASSQDDQGIPLGGYTF
TRBV5-1	TRBJ2-2	16	CASSLQGQGWTGELFF
TRBV4-2	TRBJ2-2	14	CASSQEGATGELFF
TRBV3-1/TRBV3-2	TRBJ2-7	14	CASSQGTSGNEQYF
TRBV28	TRBJ1-2	15	CASRSGHLTVGGYTF
TRBV30	TRBJ2-2	15	CAWRREGPGSGELFF
TRBV7-9	TRBJ1-2	13	CASTETGFDGYTF
TRBV7-9	TRBJ1-5	14	CASSLTGGGQPQHF
TRBV30	TRBJ1-5	18	CAWSPPGIGQGVNQPQHF
TRBV6-1	TRBJ2-5	15	CASSEATGLKETQYF
TRBV5-4	TRBJ1-2	13	CASSLASSYGYTF
TRBV28	TRBJ2-1	12	CASRPLPGRQFF
TRBV2	TRBJ2-5	15	CASSNSGLRQGTQYF
TRBV7-8	TRBJ1-3	15	CASSLESRSGNTIYF
TRBV7-2	TRBJ2-3	15	CASSAGGGRTDTQYF
TRBV6-5	TRBJ1-1	14	CASSLGSGVTEAFF
TRBV6-5	TRBJ1-3	14	CASLQGTPGNTIYF
TRBV19	TRBJ2-1	14	CASRLAGGSSEQFF
TRBV20-1	TRBJ2-3	16	CSASPIAGGPIDTQYF
TRBV13	TRBJ2-7	15	CASRHGTSGPYEQYF
TRBV14	TRBJ2-7	14	CASSLLAGSYEQYF
TRBV5-1	TRBJ2-2	15	CASRDGQPNTGELFF
TRBV7-9	TRBJ2-2	17	CASTLTGGGPNTGELFF
TRBV4-1	TRBJ1-3	19	CASSQMGQGIRTKENTIYF
TRBV5-1	TRBJ1-2	16	CASTPDRVGANYGYTF
TRBV25-1	TRBJ1-1	12	CASSALDTEAFF
TRBV19	TRBJ1-6	14	CASKTGPDNSPLHF
TRBV7-9	TRBJ2-4	16	CASSPQGAGEGNIQYF
TRBV11-1	TRBJ2-7	13	CASSLDRSYEQYF
TRBV5-3	TRBJ1-6	17	CARRRDREVPYNSPLHF